Listed below are T cell receptor beta chains from one sample, sequenced in a study of regulatory T cells in long-lasting Graves disease. TCRdb re-analysed the multiplex PCR reads in MiXCR, keeping a single row per CDR3 protein. Of around 500,000 distinct CDR3 sequences in the sample, roughly 13% are singletons; the top ten hold 10%. The same sample was also used in a study of T cells in Graves' hyperthyroidism and ophthalmopathy.

The sample here was peripheral blood mononuclear cells (PBMCs), taken at new diagnosis, from a patient treated with antithyroid drugs. These receptors were taken from a man aged 25-45 years with Graves disease. CDR3s include the opening cysteine and the closing phenylalanine or tryptophan. A D gene is named only where the DNA matches it firmly. The size entry is marked missing in some rows and otherwise reads once, few, many or a size class.

V,D,size,J,CDR3,DNA
TRBV29-1,.,many,TRBJ2-3,CSAGGRDGGSADTQYF,TGCAGCGCCGGCGGCAGGGATGGGGGTAGCGCAGATACGCAGTATTTT
TRBV20-1,TRBD2,many,TRBJ2-3,CSAGGLAGNTDTQYF,TGCAGTGCTGGGGGACTAGCGGGAAACACAGATACGCAGTATTTT
TRBV19,.,few,TRBJ1-1,CASSIAGGNFEAFF,TGTGCCAGTAGTATCGCTGGGGGCAACTTCGAAGCTTTCTTT
TRBV6-5,.,few,TRBJ1-1,CASSYSGTPIEAFF,TGTGCCAGCAGTTACTCGGGCACCCCTATTGAAGCTTTCTTT
TRBV7-2,TRBD2,many,TRBJ2-7,CASSLEHTSGYEQYF,TGTGCCAGCAGCTTAGAGCATACTAGCGGGTACGAGCAGTACTTC
TRBV20-1,TRBD2,few,TRBJ2-4,CSASREGRGKNIQYF,TGCAGTGCTAGTCGGGAGGGCCGGGGCAAAAACATTCAGTACTTC
TRBV30,.,many,TRBJ1-1,CAWMSYRGNTEAFF,TGTGCCTGGATGTCGTATCGCGGGAACACTGAAGCTTTCTTT
TRBV5-1,.,many,TRBJ1-5,CASSLAGGNQPQHF,TGTGCCAGCAGCTTGGCGGGAGGGAATCAGCCCCAGCATTTT
TRBV20-1,.,many,TRBJ2-1,CSAADNEQFF,TGCAGTGCTGCTGACAATGAGCAGTTCTTC
TRBV7-9,TRBD2,.,TRBJ2-1,CASSARTSGRVNEQFF,TGTGCCAGCAGCGCCCGGACTAGCGGACGGGTCAATGAGCAGTTCTTC
TRBV6-1,TRBD1,.,TRBJ1-4,CASTTSTGMSEKLFF,TGTGCCAGCACTACCTCGACAGGGATGAGTGAAAAACTGTTTTTT
TRBV7-8,TRBD2,many,TRBJ2-1,CASSSRLAGVSYNEQFF,TGTGCCAGCAGCTCCCGACTAGCGGGAGTTTCCTACAATGAGCAGTTCTTC
TRBV12-3/TRBV12-4,.,.,TRBJ2-2,CASSFPAGELFF,TGTGCCAGCAGTTTCCCAGCCGGGGAGCTGTTTTTT
TRBV18,TRBD1,many,TRBJ2-1,CASSHKTGEGQFF,TGTGCCAGCTCCCACAAGACAGGGGAAGGGCAGTTCTTC
TRBV18,.,many,TRBJ1-2,CASSPGAAYGYTF,TGTGCCAGCTCACCAGGAGCCGCCTATGGCTACACCTTC
TRBV12-3/TRBV12-4,.,many,TRBJ2-7,CASSLSSRYHEQYF,TGTGCCAGCAGTTTATCCTCCCGCTATCACGAGCAGTACTTC
TRBV29-1,.,many,TRBJ1-2,CSVEEDLYGYTF,TGCAGCGTTGAAGAGGACCTCTATGGCTACACCTTC
TRBV7-9,.,few,TRBJ2-7,CASSVGGVSYEQYF,TGTGCCAGCAGCGTGGGGGGAGTGTCCTACGAGCAGTACTTC
TRBV7-9,TRBD1,few,TRBJ2-5,CASRRGGAETQYF,TGTGCCAGCAGGCGAGGGGGCGCGGAGACCCAGTACTTC
TRBV18,.,many,TRBJ2-1,CASSPPGQYNEQFF,TGTGCCAGCTCACCACCCGGCCAGTACAATGAGCAGTTCTTC
TRBV29-1,TRBD2,many,TRBJ2-3,CSGSPMRSAGVLSDTQYF,TGCAGCGGCTCGCCTATGCGGTCGGCGGGAGTCCTCTCAGATACGCAGTATTTT
TRBV3-1,TRBD2,many,TRBJ2-3,CASSQVGAGEHTQYF,TGTGCCAGCAGCCAAGTGGGAGCGGGAGAGCATACGCAGTATTTT
TRBV13,.,few,TRBJ2-7,CASSPERAVSHEQYF,TGTGCCAGCAGCCCCGAGCGGGCCGTGAGCCACGAGCAGTACTTC
TRBV5-1,.,.,TRBJ2-2,CASGLLDENTGELFF,TGCGCCAGCGGACTTCTGGATGAAAACACCGGGGAGCTGTTTTTT
TRBV11-2,TRBD2,.,TRBJ2-1,CASSRTSIVTDEQFF,TGTGCCAGCAGCCGGACTAGTATCGTAACCGATGAGCAGTTCTTC
TRBV3-1,.,.,TRBJ1-6,CASNIAAYNSPLHF,TGTGCCAGCAATATTGCGGCCTATAATTCACCCCTCCACTTT
TRBV6-1,TRBD1,many,TRBJ2-3,CASGRQGSTDTQYF,TGTGCCAGCGGCCGACAGGGTTCGACAGATACGCAGTATTTT
TRBV15,.,few,TRBJ2-2,CATSRLLGTGELFF,TGTGCCACCAGCAGACTACTGGGAACCGGGGAGCTGTTTTTT
TRBV20-1,.,few,TRBJ2-5,CSASPPLGWGVDETQYF,TGCAGTGCTAGCCCTCCTTTGGGTTGGGGTGTTGATGAGACCCAGTACTTC
TRBV13,.,.,TRBJ1-2,CASSLDKRTLIGYIF,TGTGCCAGCAGCTTAGATAAAAGGACACTAATCGGCTACATCTTC
TRBV29-1,.,many,TRBJ1-1,CSVGGGTEAFF,TGCAGCGTTGGCGGGGGCACTGAAGCTTTCTTT
TRBV12-3/TRBV12-4,TRBD1,.,TRBJ2-2,CASTLTGTGELFF,TGTGCCAGCACCTTGACAGGGACCGGGGAGCTGTTTTTT
TRBV27,.,many,TRBJ2-5,CASSLSGQLTQYF,TGTGCCAGCAGTTTATCGGGCCAGTTGACCCAGTACTTC
TRBV10-3,.,few,TRBJ2-1,CAIRPRDNSNEQFF,TGTGCCATCCGCCCCCGGGACAACTCAAATGAGCAGTTCTTC
TRBV20-1,TRBD1,.,TRBJ1-4,CSARPTGGANEKLFF,TGCAGTGCTAGACCAACAGGGGGCGCGAATGAAAAACTGTTTTTT